The rows below give T cell receptor beta chains drawn from one sample of a study of T cell repertoires in cytomegalovirus infection. Via MiXCR, TCRdb re-called the reads, giving one row per CDR3 protein. This table holds 310,000 or so distinct CDR3 sequences, roughly 15% found once. The sequenced material came from PBMCs. The receptor source for this set is a human donor in good health (CMV status not recorded). Some clones in this sample may be carry-over from other donors' samples. The CDR3 runs from the conserved cysteine through the conserved F or W. Each record gives: V gene, clone size, J gene, D gene, CDR3 DNA, CDR3 protein. A D gene is named only where the DNA matches it firmly. Where a row states a size, it is once, few, many or the class of an expanded clone; other rows omit it.

>TRBV7-2|few|TRBJ1-2|-
TGTGCCAGCAGCTCGGGCCTGGTTGGGGCTGGCTACACCTTC
CASSSGLVGAGYTF
>TRBV10-3|few|TRBJ1-1|TRBD1
TGTGCCATCAGTGGACGGGACAGGGGCGTTACTGAAGCTTTCTTT
CAISGRDRGVTEAFF
>TRBV24-1|-|TRBJ2-2|-
TGTGCCACCAGTGGAGGCAGGCCGAACACCGGGGAGCTGTTTTTT
CATSGGRPNTGELFF
>TRBV27|-|TRBJ2-7|-
TGTGCCAGCAGGAGAAAAACCGGGACGGATGCCGGGGAGCAGTACTTC
CASRRKTGTDAGEQYF
>TRBV7-2|many|TRBJ2-3|-
TGTGCCAGCAGCTTAGAGATTGGCAGGGGAGTTTCAGATACGCAGTATTTT
CASSLEIGRGVSDTQYF
>TRBV6-1|few|TRBJ2-6|TRBD1
TGTGCCAGCGACCAGACAGGGATTTCTGGGGCCAACGTCCTGACTTTC
CASDQTGISGANVLTF
>TRBV12-3/TRBV12-4|few|TRBJ2-7|TRBD1
TGTGCCAGCAGTTCGAGACAGGGGCTAAGCTACGAGCAGTACTTC
CASSSRQGLSYEQYF
>TRBV7-2|many|TRBJ2-1|TRBD1
TGTGCCAGCAGCCAGAGACAGGGGGCGATCGATGAGCAGTTCTTC
CASSQRQGAIDEQFF
>TRBV9|few|TRBJ1-4|-
TGTGCCAGCAGCTTATCCCCCGGACTGGATGGTGAAAAACTGTTTTTT
CASSLSPGLDGEKLFF
>TRBV2|-|TRBJ2-1|TRBD2
TGTGCCAGCAGTGAAAGTCCCTCGGGGGGGGGGTACAATGAGCAGTTCTTC
CASSESPSGGGYNEQFF
>TRBV5-4|many|TRBJ2-3|-
TGTGCCAGCAGCTTCGGCGGGGCCCGCACAGATACGCAGTATTTT
CASSFGGARTDTQYF
>TRBV12-5|few|TRBJ2-2|-
TGTGCTAGTGGCCCTGATGGCACCGGGGAGCTGTTTTTT
CASGPDGTGELFF
>TRBV7-2|many|TRBJ1-6|-
TGTGCCAGCACTCAAGGGGTCAGTGAGGGTTCACCCCTCCACTTT
CASTQGVSEGSPLHF
>TRBV6-1|-|TRBJ1-5|-
TGTGCCAGCAGAAAGACCGGGGATGAGCAGCCCCAGCATTTT
CASRKTGDEQPQHF
>TRBV20-1|-|TRBJ1-1|-
TGCAGTGTAAGGCCAGGGCTGAACACTGAAGCTTTCTTT
CSVRPGLNTEAFF
>TRBV19|many|TRBJ1-4|TRBD1
TGTGCCAGTAGTACAGGGGGCGCTTATGAAAAACTGTTTTTT
CASSTGGAYEKLFF
>TRBV14|-|TRBJ2-3|-
TGTGCCAGCAGCCTTCTGGATTGGTCGGATACGCAGTATTTT
CASSLLDWSDTQYF
>TRBV7-8|-|TRBJ2-5|-
TGTGCCAGCAGCTTAGCGTCAGGGGTCGGGGAGACCCAGTACTTC
CASSLASGVGETQYF
>TRBV7-2|-|TRBJ1-2|-
TGTGCCAGCAGACTGGATTCCACAAACTATGGCTACACCTTC
CASRLDSTNYGYTF
>TRBV11-2|-|TRBJ2-3|-
TGTGCCAACAGCCCGCGGGAAGATACGCAGTATTTT
CANSPREDTQYF
>TRBV10-3|many|TRBJ2-6|-
TGTGCCATCAGTGTCGGGGTAACTAACTCTGGGGCCAACGTCCTGACTTTC
CAISVGVTNSGANVLTF
>TRBV7-2|many|TRBJ2-7|-
TGTGCCAGCAGCTTAGCCGACGAGCAGTACTTC
CASSLADEQYF
>TRBV12-3/TRBV12-4|many|TRBJ1-2|-
TGTGCCAGCACCCTAATCGGGGCCACTGGCTACACCTTC
CASTLIGATGYTF
>TRBV4-1|-|TRBJ2-5|TRBD2
TGCGCCAGCAGCCAAGATACGGCTAGCGGGGGGCCGGAGACCCAGTACTTC
CASSQDTASGGPETQYF
>TRBV4-1|few|TRBJ1-2|-
TGCGCCAGCAGCCAAGGGCAGGGGCCCGATGGCTACACCTTC
CASSQGQGPDGYTF
>TRBV2|few|TRBJ1-6|-
TGTGCCAGCAGTGAACTTTCGTCCCTCATGGGACCTGGGACCCTCCACTTT
CASSELSSLMGPGTLHF
>TRBV20-1|-|TRBJ1-6|TRBD1
TGCAGTGCTAGCGGGACAGGGGGAATGGTTTCACCCCTCCACTTT
CSASGTGGMVSPLHF
>TRBV11-2|-|TRBJ2-7|-
TGTGCCAGCAGCTCTACCCTCCAGGGGTCCAACGAGCAGTACTTC
CASSSTLQGSNEQYF
>TRBV20-1|-|TRBJ1-3|-
TGCAGTGCGGGAAGCCGGGGAGGGGGAAACACCATATATTTT
CSAGSRGGGNTIYF
>TRBV28|few|TRBJ2-7|-
TGTGCCAGCAGCGCTCAGGGGAAAATCTACGAGCAGTACTTC
CASSAQGKIYEQYF
>TRBV4-1|-|TRBJ1-3|-
TGCGCCAGCAGCCAAGATCGCCCGGGCGACTCTGGAAACACCATATATTTT
CASSQDRPGDSGNTIYF
>TRBV7-8|many|TRBJ2-3|TRBD2
TGTGCCAGCAGCCCGGGACTAGCGGGGGGCCGCGACACAGATACGCAGTATTTT
CASSPGLAGGRDTDTQYF
>TRBV7-6|many|TRBJ2-5|TRBD2
TGTGCCAGCAGCTTAGTAGCGGGAAATACACAAGAGACCCAGTACTTC
CASSLVAGNTQETQYF
>TRBV5-3|-|TRBJ2-1|-
TGTGCCAGCAGCTTCGCAGTGAATGAGCAGTTCTTC
CASSFAVNEQFF
>TRBV20-1|many|TRBJ2-1|-
TGCAGTGCTAGAGAATACGCGCAGGATACCTACAATGAGCAGTTCTTC
CSAREYAQDTYNEQFF
>TRBV7-2|many|TRBJ2-5|TRBD2
TGTGCCAGCAGCTTAGACCGGCGGGGGGGCGGAGAGACCCAGTACTTC
CASSLDRRGGGETQYF
>TRBV4-1|few|TRBJ1-2|-
TGCGCCAGCAGCCAAGCTTCGCGGCGATGGAGCTATGGCTACACCTTC
CASSQASRRWSYGYTF
>TRBV7-9|-|TRBJ1-1|TRBD1
TGTGCCAGCAGCCGACAGGGGCGGCTGAACACTGAAGCTTTCTTT
CASSRQGRLNTEAFF
>TRBV4-1|once|TRBJ2-5|TRBD1
TGCGCCAGCAGCCACCCAGGACAGGCCCTTACGAAAGAGACCCAGTACTTC
CASSHPGQALTKETQYF
>TRBV6-5|-|TRBJ1-6|TRBD1
TGTGCCAGCAGTTACCAACGGGGGACAGGTTCTATTTCACCCCTCCACTTT
CASSYQRGTGSISPLHF
>TRBV4-2|few|TRBJ2-1|-
TGTGCCAGCAGCCACCCCGGGGATAAGTTCTTC
CASSHPGDKFF
>TRBV7-8|many|TRBJ2-7|TRBD1
TGTGCCAGCAGCTTACAGGGGGACAGTCTTTACTACGAGCAGTACTTC
CASSLQGDSLYYEQYF
>TRBV7-2|-|TRBJ1-4|-
TGTGCCAGCAGCTTATCTCTTGGTGAAAAACTGTTTTTT
CASSLSLGEKLFF
>TRBV28|few|TRBJ2-6|-
TGTGCCAGCAGAAAACAGGCTCCCGACTCTGGGGCCAACGTCCTGACTTTC
CASRKQAPDSGANVLTF
>TRBV25-1|many|TRBJ1-1|TRBD1
TGTGCCAGCACCCAAGCCGGGACAGGGATTCACACTGAAGCTTTCTTT
CASTQAGTGIHTEAFF